Each of the 14 T cell receptor beta chains below was sequenced from the same sample in a study of T cell changes during pregnancy in multiple sclerosis. The table came from immunoSEQ multiplex PCR; TCRdb's copy has only in-frame clones and leaves some out. This sample has 20,000 to 25,000 clones; 85% to 90% occur once, and the top ten carry 4.5% to 5.5%. The source was CD8+ T cells from peripheral blood mononuclear cells, collected in the second trimester of pregnancy. The receptors derive from a female donor in good health, enrolled as a control in a pregnancy study.

The chain joins TRBV6-9 to TRBJ1-3; TRBD1 is a possible D gene (5 bases). The CDR3 covers 15 residues. CDR1 and CDR2 from the germline V gene are MNHGY and SVAAGI. V was clipped by 6 bases and J by 4 bases, with 16 bases between them. The CDR3 DNA sequence: TGTGCCAGCAGACAGCTAGGGGTACGGGGAAACACCATATATTTT. Its protein product is CASRQLGVRGNTIYF.

The chain has TRBV5-1 and TRBJ1-6; 8 bases line up with TRBD1. The CDR3 has 14 residues. Germline V gives CDR1 SGHRS, CDR2 YFSETQ. V was clipped by 4 bases and J by 9 bases; unmatched bases: 6. As DNA, the CDR3 is TGCGCCAGCAGCGTAACAGGGGGACCTTCACCCCTCCACTTT. Encoded protein: CASSVTGGPSPLHF.

V is TRBV13 and J is TRBJ2-3; weak D call: TRBD2 (5 bases). The CDR3 contains 17 residues. Germline values: CDR1 PRHDT, CDR2 FYEKMQ (reference sequence). The V end was cut by 4 bases, the J end by 9 bases, with 26 bases between. The CDR3 DNA reads as TGTGCCAGCAGCTCGGGGTCGTGGGAAACCTCACAGATCACGCAGTATTTT. Its protein is CASSSGSWETSQITQYF.

This chain joins TRBV7-9 and TRBJ1-5; 7 bases map to TRBD1. The junction had 9 bases not matched to a gene; V was cut back by 8 bases and J by 2 bases. The CDR3 loop spans 15 amino acids. CDR1 and CDR2 (germline): SEHNR, FQNEAQ (reference sequence). In DNA form, the CDR3 reads TGTGCCAGCGCTGACACAGGGGCAGGCAATCAGCCCCAGCATTTT. It codes for CASADTGAGNQPQHF. Combining the CDR3 with reference TRBV7-9 and TRBJ1-5 gives the whole variable domain DTGVSQNPRHKITKRGQNVTFRCDPISEHNRLYWYRQTLGQGPEFLTYFQNEAQLEKSRLLSDRFSAERPKGSFSTLEIQRTEQGDSAMYLCASADTGAGNQPQHFGDGTRLSIL.

J is TRBJ2-5 and V is TRBV6-5, with 9 bases identical to TRBD2. Losses at the gene ends were 8 bases for V and 5 bases for J; bases not matched to a gene: 3. The germline V gene encodes CDR1 MNHEY and CDR2 SVGAGI. The CDR3 length is 12 residues. Here the CDR3 DNA reads TGTGCCAGCGCGGGGGGGCGGGAGACCCAGTACTTC. Translation: CASAGGRETQYF.

This clone has more than one count but fewer than ten. V and J are TRBV4-2 and TRBJ2-1; no reliable D call. Trimming took off 2 bases at V and 5 bases at J, with 4 bases between the two ends. The CDR3 covers 12 residues. The germline CDR1 and CDR2 sequences are LGHNA and YNFKEQ. This CDR3 reads CASSQTDNEQFF. For the CDR3, the DNA is TGTGCCAGCAGCCAAACGGACAATGAGCAGTTCTTC.

The chain links TRBV4-1 to TRBJ2-7; tentatively, D is TRBD2 (6 bases). Per the germline V gene, CDR1 is MGHRA and CDR2 is YSYEKL. CDR3 length equals 13 residues. V dropped 0 bases and J dropped 6 bases, with 9 bases sitting between them. The CDR3 is CASSQDQEGEQYF. In DNA, the CDR3 is TGCGCCAGCAGCCAAGATCAGGAGGGCGAGCAGTACTTC.

The chain is built from TRBV6-1 and TRBJ1-3; the D gene is possibly TRBD1 (5 bases). The CDR3 totals 14 residues. Germline CDR1 is MNHNS and CDR2 is SASEGT. The CDR3 nucleotides read TGTGCAGCGGGGGGAGACAGCTCTGGAAACACCATATATTTT. It translates to CAAGGDSSGNTIYF.

In regard to this clone: The sample contains more than one DNA sequence encoding this CDR3. This chain joins TRBV9 and TRBJ2-1; D is ambiguous. V lost 0 bases and J lost 7, with 5 bases in between. Germline CDR1 reads SGDLS; CDR2 reads YYNGEE. The length of the CDR3 is 12 residues. For the CDR3, the DNA is TGTGCCAGCAGCGTAGCGGGTAATGAGCAGTTCTTC. This translates into CASSVAGNEQFF.

The chain joins TRBV13 to TRBJ2-3; 7 bases fit TRBD1. V dropped 4 bases and J dropped 5; count of bases not matched to a gene: 6. The CDR3 sequence is 14 residues long. Per germline, CDR1 PRHDT and CDR2 FYEKMQ (reference sequence). The CDR3 sequence: CASSSTHRGDTQYF. For the CDR3, the DNA is TGTGCCAGCAGCTCTACCCACAGGGGAGATACGCAGTATTTT.

The chain carries TRBV27 and TRBJ2-7; D perhaps matches TRBD1 (5 bases). The CDR3 is 14 amino acids. The germline V gene has CDR1 MNHEY and CDR2 SMNVEV (reference sequence). The V end lost 0 bases, the J end lost 3 bases, and 9 bases lay between the germline ends. CDR3 nucleotides: TGTGCCAGCAGTTTATCGCCAGGGTTCTACGAGCAGTACTTC. Its protein is CASSLSPGFYEQYF.

The J gene is TRBJ2-3, the V gene TRBV19, with a tentative D call TRBD2 (6 bases). Germline V gene lookup returns CDR1 LNHDA and CDR2 SQIVND (reference sequence). V dropped 4 bases and J dropped 3 bases, with 23 bases sitting between them. The CDR3 is made up of 18 amino acids. CDR3 residues: CASSTPSPSEGITDTQYF. The CDR3 DNA follows: TGTGCCAGTAGTACCCCCTCTCCTAGCGAGGGAATTACAGATACGCAGTATTTT.

The V gene is TRBV4-1, the J gene TRBJ1-4; 11 bases fit TRBD1. CDR3 length: 16 residues. The V and J ends lost 4 bases and 7 bases, in that order; junction bases with no gene match: 8. Germline CDR1 MGHRA, CDR2 YSYEKL. Here the CDR3 DNA reads TGCGCCAGCAGCCTAGGACAGGGGGCACGGGGTGAAAAACTGTTTTTT. Translating it yields CASSLGQGARGEKLFF.

The CDR3 sequence is CASSLVGSNEKLFF. CDR3 bases: TGCGCCAGCAGCTTGGTGGGCAGCAATGAAAAACTGTTTTTT. The genes are TRBV5-1 and TRBJ1-4; no definite D call. V was pared by 0 bases and J by 5 bases, with 8 bases between. The CDR3 sequence is 14 residues long. CDR1 and CDR2 (germline): SGHRS, YFSETQ.